The 17 T cell receptor beta chains listed next were all sequenced from one sample in a study of blood T cell repertoires in COVID-19. Libraries were prepared by immunoSEQ multiplex PCR; TCRdb keeps only in-frame clonotypes and omits some of them. This table holds approximately 190,000 clones, almost 85% found once. Specimen: peripheral blood. The receptors derive from a human donor with acute or convalescent COVID-19. The donor label of this sample is uncertain.

The chain joins TRBV5-6 to TRBJ2-7; 12 bases match TRBD2. The germline CDR1 and CDR2 sequences are SGHDT and YYEEEE. The J segment lost 5 bases and the V segment lost 0 bases, leaving 6 bases of the junction unmatched. The CDR3 has 16 residues. The CDR3 coding sequence is TGTGCCAGCAGCTTGGTGACTAGCGGGAGTTGGCACGAGCAGTACTTC. Amino acids: CASSLVTSGSWHEQYF.

The chain couples TRBV4-3 to TRBJ1-3; unclear D gene. The CDR3 sequence is 16 residues long. Trimming removed 0 bases at V and 0 bases at J, with 9 bases between. The V gene's germline CDR1 is LGHNA and CDR2 YSLEER. CDR3 loop: CASSQDLALSGNTIYF. In DNA form, the CDR3 reads TGCGCCAGCAGCCAAGACCTGGCCCTCTCTGGAAACACCATATATTTT.

The rearrangement uses TRBV2 and TRBJ2-5, with 12 bases fitting TRBD2. CDR3 size: 16 residues. J gave up 4 bases and V 0 bases, and 3 bases lay outside the gene matches. Germline lookup yields CDR1 SNHLY and CDR2 FYNNEI. The CDR3 loop is CASSEARGLAGETQYF. CDR3 DNA sequence: TGTGCCAGCAGTGAAGCGCGGGGACTAGCGGGAGAGACCCAGTACTTC.

The chain uses TRBV19 and TRBJ1-6, with D possibly TRBD1 on 5 matching bases. The germline V gene encodes CDR1 LNHDA and CDR2 SQIVND (reference sequence). There are 16 residues in the CDR3. The germline V and J ends were trimmed by 3 bases and 9 bases, with 18 bases remaining between them. DNA for the CDR3: TGTGCCAGTAGTATCAACGACCCGATGACAGCTTCACCCCTCCACTTT. Protein sequence: CASSINDPMTASPLHF.

This chain connects TRBV18 to TRBJ2-1; possible D gene TRBD1, 6 bases. Germline V lookup: CDR1 KGHSH, CDR2 LQKENI. This CDR3 is built from 16 residues. Trimming took off 2 bases at V and 0 bases at J, with 11 bases between the two ends. This CDR3 reads CASSPGTPSSYNEQFF. CDR3 DNA sequence: TGTGCCAGCTCACCAGGGACACCGAGCTCCTACAATGAGCAGTTCTTC.

There are a few counts of this clone. This chain joins TRBV2 and TRBJ2-7; D remains ambiguous. V gave up 7 bases and J gave up 1 base, with 17 bases separating them. CDR3 length equals 15 residues. Germline CDR1 SNHLY, CDR2 FYNNEI. CDR3 in amino acids: CASNTQRGGSYEQYF. DNA of the CDR3: TGTGCCAGCAATACCCAGCGAGGCGGATCCTACGAGCAGTACTTC.

The V gene is TRBV19, the J gene TRBJ2-3, with 7 bases matching TRBD2. The CDR3 has 14 residues. Germline V gene data show CDR1 as LNHDA and CDR2 as SQIVND (reference sequence). V lost 7 bases, J lost 3 bases, and 7 bases stayed unmatched. For the CDR3, the DNA is TGTGCCAGTAAGCGGGGCTTAGGGACAGATACGCAGTATTTT. Translated: CASKRGLGTDTQYF.

The V gene is TRBV18, the J gene TRBJ2-3; D perhaps matches TRBD1 (5 bases). The germline gives CDR1 KGHSH, CDR2 LQKENI. The V and J ends lost 5 bases and 6 bases respectively, with 15 bases between them. The CDR3 sequence is 14 residues long. Written as DNA, the CDR3 is TGTGCCAGCTCATGGTCCTCAGGGATGGATACGCAGTATTTT. The encoded protein is CASSWSSGMDTQYF.

The chain recombines TRBV9 with TRBJ2-1, with D maybe TRBD2 (6 bases). This CDR3 has 15 residues. CDR1 is SGDLS and CDR2 is YYNGEE in the germline V gene. Between the trimmed V and J ends, which lost 0 bases and 5 bases, there was a span of 12 bases. The CDR3 sequence is CASSVEVGSNNEQFF. The CDR3 bases are TGTGCCAGCAGCGTAGAAGTCGGGAGCAACAATGAGCAGTTCTTC. Using reference TRBV9 and TRBJ2-1 for the parts outside the CDR3, the full variable domain is DSGVTQTPKHLITATGQRVTLRCSPRSGDLSVYWYQQSLDQGLQFLIQYYNGEERAKGNILERFSAQQFPDLHSELNLSSLELGDSALYFCASSVEVGSNNEQFFGPGTRLTVL.

The J gene is TRBJ2-1, the V gene TRBV28; a possible D gene is TRBD2 (6 bases). Germline loops: CDR1 MDHEN, CDR2 SYDVKM. The CDR3 totals 15 residues. Trimming cost V 7 bases and J 2 bases, with 15 bases left between them. The CDR3 protein is CASTRGGMTYNEQFF. CDR3 sequence (DNA): TGTGCCAGCACCCGTGGCGGGATGACCTACAATGAGCAGTTCTTC.

V is TRBV7-2 and J is TRBJ1-3; 8 bases map to TRBD1. Germline V gives CDR1 SGHTA, CDR2 FQGNSA. V trimming: 5 bases; J trimming: 2 bases; junction bases outside the gene matches: 8. The CDR3 loop spans 16 amino acids. CDR3: CASSRGQGRPGNTIYF. CDR3 coding DNA: TGTGCCAGCAGCAGAGGACAGGGCAGACCTGGAAACACCATATATTTT.

This clone was detected only a few times. The chain uses TRBV28 and TRBJ2-7; 9 bases fit TRBD1. This CDR3 has 14 residues. In germline, CDR1 is MDHEN, CDR2 SYDVKM. After removal of 7 bases from V and 2 bases from J, the junction contained 6 bases not matched to a gene. CDR3 region: CASTAGTGTYEQYF. In nucleotides, the CDR3 is TGTGCCAGCACTGCCGGGACAGGGACCTACGAGCAGTACTTC.

V and J are TRBV5-1 and TRBJ2-5; 10 positions agree with TRBD2. CDR1 and CDR2 from the germline V gene are SGHRS and YFSETQ. The J segment lost 0 bases and the V segment lost 2 bases, leaving 4 bases of the junction unmatched. The CDR3 runs to 16 residues. CDR3 region: CASSFRTSGYQETQYF. The CDR3, as DNA: TGCGCCAGCAGCTTTCGGACTAGCGGATACCAAGAGACCCAGTACTTC.

The chain couples TRBV7-2 to TRBJ2-4, with 9 bases lining up with TRBD1. V dropped 5 bases and J dropped 6; count of bases not matched to a gene: 8. The CDR3 runs to 15 residues. The germline gives CDR1 SGHTA, CDR2 FQGNSA. The CDR3 DNA follows: TGTGCCAGCAGCCCCAGGACAGGGGCAGCAAACATTCAGTACTTC. Translation: CASSPRTGAANIQYF.

This rearrangement joins TRBV19 to TRBJ1-1, with a possible D match to TRBD1 (6 bases). This CDR3 spans 16 amino acids. Per germline, CDR1 LNHDA and CDR2 SQIVND (reference sequence). Deletions cut 6 bases from V and 0 bases from J, with 17 bases between. The CDR3 is CASRVQQGSMNTEAFF. The CDR3 nucleotides are TGTGCCAGTAGGGTCCAACAGGGTTCTATGAACACTGAAGCTTTCTTT. Combining the CDR3 with reference TRBV19 and TRBJ1-1 gives the whole variable domain DGGITQSPKYLFRKEGQNVTLSCEQNLNHDAMYWYRQDPGQGLRLIYYSQIVNDFQKGDIAEGYSVSREKKESFPLTVTSAQKNPTAFYLCASRVQQGSMNTEAFFGQGTRLTVV.

The chain combines TRBV10-3 with TRBJ2-3; 14 positions match TRBD2. The germline gives CDR1 ENHRY, CDR2 SYGVKD. The V segment lost 2 bases and the J segment 14 bases; nucleotides outside the gene matches: 3. CDR3 length equals 13 residues. Here the CDR3 DNA reads TGTGCCATCAGTGAGAGGACTAGCGGGGGGTGGTATTTT. Encoded protein: CAISERTSGGWYF.

The chain joins TRBV30 to TRBJ2-1; tentatively, D is TRBD1 (6 bases). Germline V CDR1 and CDR2: GTSNPN, SVGIG (reference sequence). V lost 2 bases and J lost 11, with 16 bases in between. CDR3 length equals 13 residues. The CDR3 nucleotides are TGTGCCTGGAGTCCATTTTACAGGGACAAGCAGTTCTTC. Its protein product is CAWSPFYRDKQFF.